This TCR beta chain was recorded in a study of shared clonotypes between healthy human individuals (dated by TCRdb to 2018 to 2020). For context, the study as a whole: A couple of women and a few men aged 18 to 49 years were included in the cohort. For each donor, three plates each were used for CD4 naive and CD4 memory, two plates were used for CD8 naive, and one plate was used for CD8 memory. The study deeply sequenced blood TCR repertoires of five healthy adults to estimate repertoire size and the extent of clonotype sharing between individuals. To increase sequencing depth and limit assay-specific biases, TCR repertoire library preparation and sequencing were carried out by different laboratories using diverse techniques. Leukapheresis yielded between about 0.94 and 9.5 billion PBMCs per donor.

Healthy HIV-negative adults with no recently reported acute infections or vaccinations were included as donors. Every donor was a Caucasian adult residing in Nashville, Tennessee, USA. CD4+ T cells were enriched through magnetic negative selection, after which naive cells were positively selected on CD45RA and the remaining negative fraction served as the memory subset. Blood was collected by leukapheresis, and PBMCs were isolated by Ficoll-Histopaque density gradient centrifugation and then cryopreserved in liquid nitrogen vapor phase. Analytical flow cytometry was used to check the purity and quantity of every magnetically sorted T cell population. Genomic DNA was isolated from each sorted fraction and quantified by UV absorbance on a Nanodrop 2000c. As concerns this clone: This clone's antigen is unknown. No qualities accompany the bases; no much larger clone lies one base away.

Using the deep immunoSEQ assay, TCR CDR3 regions were amplified from genomic DNA by multiplex PCR. Genomic DNA extracted from each cell subset was distributed evenly over all wells of several immunoSEQ 96-well plates, and each plate served as one replicate. For sorted subsets, roughly 190 ng of genomic DNA, equivalent to around 30,000 T cell genomes, went into each replicate PCR. Purified libraries were measured with a Qubit 3.0 fluorometer, size-checked on a Bioanalyzer 2100, and measured again with the KAPA Library Quantification kit. Every immunoSEQ 96-well plate was sequenced on a dedicated single-read 150-cycle Illumina NextSeq 550 flow cell. In the authors' own workflow: The immunoSEQ output contained only junctional sequences without quality scores, so filtering could not match that applied to full-length reads. Sequences were annotated with PyIR, a Python wrapper for IgBLAST v1.9, and V/J genes and CDR3 were assigned using IMGT germline references. Any read was removed if the V/J assignment was weak (E-value above 1e-6), the CDR3 was missing, or the read contained stop codons, out-of-frame junctions, or ambiguous translated residues. A V3J clonotype was defined by an identical inferred V gene, J gene, and CDR3 amino acid sequence. Percentage overlap between repertoires was calculated by dividing the number of shared unique clonotypes by the size of the smaller repertoire. Richness of each repertoire was evaluated using RTK rarefaction, the Chao1 estimator, and Recon v2.1 estimates of unobserved clonotypes. For all TCRbeta clonotypes obtained by the gDNA method from four donors, generation probabilities were computed with OLGA. The clones in this table, taken by TCRdb from immuneACCESS, are in-frame only. Not every clone is retained; where verified, under half of the shortfall comes from an unresolved V gene, and the cause of the rest is unknown. For V, J and clone size, that table is used; D and trimming come from the DNA. For this sample there are roughly 680,000 clones; around 70% appear just once. The ten largest clones represent approximately 1.7% of the sample.

On the study overall, not on this receptor specifically: Even with the large sequencing depth, rarefaction of the sorted-subset datasets indicated that sequencing was incomplete. Higher generation probabilities were observed for clonotypes shared by all four sorted-subset donors than for non-shared clonotypes. Based on pairwise subsampling, the degree of clonotype sharing among donors was expected to be affected by sequencing depth. Sampling was limited to blood, and TCR repertoires in tissue likely differ from TCR repertoires in blood. The small number of donors limited the genetic and exposure-history diversity represented. Across four donors, roughly 5% of naive CD4, roughly 3.4% of naive CD8, roughly 2.2% of memory CD4, and 0.4% of memory CD8 clonotypes were shared. Naive subsets generally had larger estimated clonotype richness than memory subsets did.

CDR1 and CDR2 were assigned from the germline V gene (reference sequence) as GTSNPN and SVGIG. The V end gives up 5 bases and the J end 2 bases, leaving 6 bases in the junction not matched to a gene. Measured from the cysteine to the phenylalanine, the CDR3 is 15 residues long. Kept here is only the CDR3 DNA, which spans 45 bases and is read in frame from base 1. The source material was memory CD4+ T cells sorted from blood. The sample's cell subset or site label is to be understood as: CD45RA-negative fraction. The chain joins TRBV30 to TRBJ2-3, with 11 bases matching TRBD2. This sequence was found in a woman in her thirties in good health. The CDR3 protein: CAWAGTSGYTDTQYF. Read as DNA, the sequence is TGTGCCTGGGCCGGGACTAGCGGCTACACAGATACGCAGTATTTT.